The 19 T cell receptor beta chains below were found in one sample sequenced in a study of T cell responses to AZD1222 COVID-19 vaccine. This table comes from immunoSEQ multiplex PCR, and its TCRdb copy is limited to in-frame clones, with some not included. The data show approximately 110,000 clones, 92% seen once. The source material was peripheral blood, sampled 28 days after the second AZD1222 dose. Source of these receptors: an adult who received the AZD1222 COVID-19 vaccine.

The V and J genes are TRBV19 and TRBJ2-4; 10 nucleotides agree with TRBD1. V lost 5 bases and J lost 2; bases outside the gene matches: 6. The CDR3 has 16 amino acids. Germline CDR1 reads LNHDA; CDR2 reads SQIVND (reference sequence). In DNA form, the CDR3 reads TGTGCCAGTAGTTCTCGGACAGGGGGGACCAAAAACATTCAGTACTTC. It codes for CASSSRTGGTKNIQYF.

This sequence joins TRBV4-1 and TRBJ1-2; no clear D. CDR3 length equals 13 residues. CDR1 is MGHRA, CDR2 YSYEKL, per germline. V dropped 1 base and J dropped 3 bases, with 6 bases sitting between them. DNA for the CDR3: TGCGCCAGCAGCCAAGTATCGGACTATGGCTACACCTTC. It is translated as CASSQVSDYGYTF.

The chain combines TRBV20-1 with TRBJ2-3; a weak D match, TRBD1 (6 bases). The CDR3 sequence is 14 residues long. Trimming stripped 3 bases from V and 1 base from J, with 11 bases between. Germline-derived CDR1 and CDR2 are DFQATT and SNEGSKA (reference sequence). CDR3 region: CSASTAGGTDTQYF. Here the CDR3 DNA reads TGCAGTGCTAGTACGGCAGGGGGCACAGATACGCAGTATTTT.

The chain uses TRBV28 and TRBJ1-5, with TRBD1 matching 9 bases. The CDR3 covers 14 residues. V shed 10 bases, J shed 4 bases, and the junction held 8 bases outside the gene matches. CDR1 MDHEN and CDR2 SYDVKM come from the germline V gene. As DNA, the CDR3 is TGTGCCATCCGGGGGACAGGGTTTAATCAGCCCCAGCATTTT. Residues: CAIRGTGFNQPQHF.

V usage is TRBV6-4 and J usage is TRBJ2-3, with 11 bases fitting TRBD2. Unmatched junction bases numbered 3, after V lost 6 bases and J lost 4 bases. The germline CDR1 and CDR2 sequences are MRHNA and SNTAGT. The CDR3 extends over 14 amino acids. CDR3 in DNA: TGTGCCAGCAGCCTTAGCGGGGGGGCAGATACGCAGTATTTT. Its translation is CASSLSGGADTQYF.

This chain links TRBV7-2 with TRBJ2-7; D not resolved. The CDR3 spans 14 residues. V dropped 5 bases and J dropped 0 bases, with 11 bases sitting between them. The germline V gene encodes CDR1 SGHTA and CDR2 FQGNSA. For the CDR3, the DNA is TGTGCCAGCAGCCCGACAATGAGCTCCTACGAGCAGTACTTC. Protein: CASSPTMSSYEQYF. Filled out from reference TRBV7-2 and TRBJ2-7, the complete variable domain reads GAGVSQSPSNKVTEKGKDVELRCDPISGHTALYWYRQSLGQGLEFLIYFQGNSAPDKSGLPSDRFSAERTGGSVSTLTIQRTQQEDSAVYLCASSPTMSSYEQYFGPGTRLTVT.

The V gene is TRBV5-1, the J gene TRBJ2-7; D gene ambiguous. CDR3 size: 12 residues. CDR1 and CDR2 (germline): SGHRS, YFSETQ. V was trimmed by 0 bases and J by 5 bases, leaving 6 bases between them. CDR3 loop: CASSLVLNEQYF. The CDR3 bases are TGCGCCAGCAGCTTGGTATTAAACGAGCAGTACTTC.

The rearrangement uses TRBV12-5 and TRBJ2-3; 7 positions agree with TRBD1. In germline, CDR1 is LGHNT, CDR2 FRNRAP. This CDR3 spans 13 amino acids. V gave up 4 bases and J gave up 6 bases; unmatched junction bases: 4. The CDR3 sequence is CASGSSRGDTQYF. DNA for the CDR3: TGTGCTAGTGGTTCTTCCAGGGGGGATACGCAGTATTTT.

This chain connects TRBV7-8 to TRBJ1-2, with a weak D call TRBD1 (6 bases). V was clipped by 6 bases and J by 4 bases, with 12 bases between them. The CDR3 loop spans 13 amino acids. Per the germline V gene, CDR1 is SGHVS and CDR2 is FQNEAQ. CDR3 in amino acids: CASSLGGAYGYTF. DNA for the CDR3: TGTGCCAGCAGTCTTGGGGGGGCCTATGGCTACACCTTC.

The chain recombines TRBV28 with TRBJ1-4; TRBD1 matches at 9 bases. Germline V CDR1 and CDR2: MDHEN, SYDVKM. V lost 4 bases and J lost 7; bases outside the gene matches: 7. This CDR3 contains 15 residues. The CDR3 region is CASSSRDRAGEKLFF. DNA for the CDR3: TGTGCCAGCAGTTCCAGGGACAGGGCGGGTGAAAAACTGTTTTTT.

This chain uses TRBV19 with TRBJ1-5; possibly TRBD1 for D (6 bases). V dropped 6 bases and J dropped 4 bases, with 16 bases sitting between them. The CDR3 consists of 15 residues. Per germline, CDR1 LNHDA and CDR2 SQIVND (reference sequence). CDR3 sequence: CASSWTVRGNQPQHF. As DNA, the CDR3 is TGTGCCAGTAGCTGGACAGTCCGAGGAAATCAGCCCCAGCATTTT.

The chain has TRBV2 and TRBJ2-3; D possibly corresponds to TRBD2 (5 bases). The CDR3 runs 14 residues. Looked up from germline, CDR1 is SNHLY and CDR2 is FYNNEI. The V end was cut by 7 bases, the J end by 6 bases, with 17 bases between. CDR3 sequence (DNA): TGTGCCAGCAACACTCTAGTACGAGGGGATACGCAGTATTTT. It encodes CASNTLVRGDTQYF.

The chain employs TRBV19 and TRBJ1-1; 9 bases agree with TRBD1. The germline CDR1 and CDR2 sequences are LNHDA and SQIVND (reference sequence). The junction had 7 bases not matched to a gene; V was cut back by 2 bases and J by 6 bases. This CDR3 has 15 residues. The CDR3 DNA reads as TGTGCCAGTAGTATATTAGGACAGGGGTTCGCTGAAGCTTTCTTT. Its translation: CASSILGQGFAEAFF.

The chain carries TRBV29-1 and TRBJ2-5; the match to TRBD1 covers 9 bases. This CDR3 is 12 amino acids long. Trimming took 4 bases from V and 5 from J; bases not matched to a gene: 2. Germline lookup yields CDR1 SQVTM and CDR2 ANQGSEA. The CDR3 DNA reads TGCAGCGTTGTGGGGACAGGGGAGACCCAGTACTTC. It specifies CSVVGTGETQYF. The full variable domain, completed using reference TRBV29-1 and TRBJ2-5, is SAVISQKPSRDICQRGTSLTIQCQVDSQVTMMFWYRQQPGQSLTLIATANQGSEATYESGFVIDKFPISRPNLTFSTLTVSNMSPEDSSIYLCSVVGTGETQYFGPGTRLLVL.

The chain carries TRBV5-1 and TRBJ1-5; D unresolved. The CDR3 totals 14 residues. CDR1 is SGHRS, CDR2 YFSETQ, per germline. With 4 bases removed from V and 7 bases from J, the gap between germline ends came to 15 bases. This chain's CDR3 is CASSPDSPDQPQHF. CDR3 bases: TGCGCCAGCAGCCCCGACTCTCCGGACCAGCCCCAGCATTTT. The complete variable domain, with remaining parts taken from reference TRBV5-1 and TRBJ1-5, reads KAGVTQTPRYLIKTRGQQVTLSCSPISGHRSVSWYQQTPGQGLQFLFEYFSETQRNKGNFPGRFSGRQFSNSRSEMNVSTLELGDSALYLCASSPDSPDQPQHFGDGTRLSIL.

Here the CDR3 reads CASSVSGTSGNEQFF. As DNA, the CDR3 is TGTGCCAGCAGTGTATCCGGGACTAGCGGCAATGAGCAGTTCTTC. V gene TRBV6-4 combines with J gene TRBJ2-1; 11 bases map to TRBD2. The CDR3 covers 15 residues. V shed 4 bases and J 6 bases; nucleotides not matched to a gene: 5. CDR1 is MRHNA, CDR2 SNTAGT, per germline.

The chain links TRBV7-8 to TRBJ1-6; D unclear. This CDR3 region has 16 residues. The V end lost 10 bases, the J end lost 0 bases, and 16 bases lay between the germline ends. Germline CDR1 is SGHVS and CDR2 is FQNEAQ. CDR3 amino acids: CATLPLDRSYNSPLHF. CDR3 coding DNA: TGTGCCACCCTTCCTTTGGACCGCTCCTATAATTCACCCCTCCACTTT. The complete variable domain, with remaining parts taken from reference TRBV7-8 and TRBJ1-6, reads GAGVSQSPRYKVAKRGQDVALRCDPISGHVSLFWYQQALGQGPEFLTYFQNEAQLDKSGLPSDRFFAERPEGSVSTLKIQRTQQEDSAVYLCATLPLDRSYNSPLHFGNGTRLTVT.

The chain has TRBV28 and TRBJ1-5; the match to TRBD1 covers 8 bases. The CDR3 is 16 amino acids. The V gene's germline CDR1 is MDHEN and CDR2 SYDVKM. V dropped 6 bases and J dropped 4; count of bases not matched to a gene: 11. The CDR3: CASSQATGVGNQPQHF. CDR3 nucleotides: TGTGCCAGCAGCCAGGCGACAGGGGTAGGTAATCAGCCCCAGCATTTT.

This clone appeared once. The chain has TRBV11-3 and TRBJ1-6; no firm D call. The V end lost 5 bases, the J end lost 4 bases, and 6 bases lay between the germline ends. Per germline, CDR1 SGHNT and CDR2 YENEEA. CDR3 length: 13 amino acids. CDR3: CASSLSYNSPLHF. The CDR3 nucleotides are TGTGCCAGCAGCCTAAGTTATAATTCACCCCTCCACTTT.